These 32 T cell receptor beta chains came from one sample sequenced in a study of blood T cell repertoires in COVID-19. Sequencing was performed with immunoSEQ multiplex PCR; in TCRdb, only in-frame clones are kept and a portion is missing. The sample holds about 370,000 clones; roughly nine tenths are singletons and the top ten take just over 0.85%. Sequenced material: PBMCs or T cells enriched from blood (not recorded which). These receptors were collected from a woman in her thirties or forties who had been exposed to COVID-19.

This sequence joins TRBV3-1 (or the pseudogene TRBV3-2) and TRBJ2-7, with D hard to call. V lost 4 bases to trimming and J lost 4 bases, with 14 bases between them. CDR1 is LGHDT, CDR2 YNNKEL, per germline (reference sequence). The CDR3 is 14 amino acids. The CDR3 coding sequence is TGTGCCAGCAGCCCCCTCACGGGTTCGTACGAGCAGTACTTC. Residues: CASSPLTGSYEQYF.

J is TRBJ1-4 and V is TRBV13; D is perhaps TRBD1 (6 bases). Germline values: CDR1 PRHDT, CDR2 FYEKMQ (reference sequence). CDR3 length: 13 amino acids. V lost 4 bases and J 8 bases, leaving 11 bases between the germline ends. The DNA of the CDR3 is TGTGCCAGCAGCTCCCCAGGGGTGGAAAAACTGTTTTTT. Residues: CASSSPGVEKLFF.

The chain couples TRBV27 to TRBJ2-1, with D unresolved. The germline CDR1 and CDR2 sequences are MNHEY and SMNVEV (reference sequence). Trimming pared 6 bases from V and 1 base from J, leaving 10 bases between. The CDR3 has 14 amino acids. This CDR3 is CASSRLTSYNEQFF. Here the CDR3 DNA reads TGTGCCAGCAGCCGGCTGACATCCTACAATGAGCAGTTCTTC.

The chain recombines TRBV19 with TRBJ1-1, with 7 bases aligning to TRBD1. J was trimmed by 4 bases and V by 6 bases; bases with no gene match: 5. Germline CDR1 is LNHDA and CDR2 is SQIVND (reference sequence). The CDR3 runs to 13 residues. CDR3 sequence: CASSEGQTTEAFF. CDR3 nucleotides: TGTGCCAGTAGCGAGGGACAGACCACTGAAGCTTTCTTT.

The chain uses TRBV20-1 and TRBJ2-1; perhaps TRBD1 as D (6 bases). The V and J ends lost 7 bases and 6 bases respectively, with 10 bases between them. Germline CDR1 reads DFQATT; CDR2 reads SNEGSKA (reference sequence). The CDR3 contains 11 residues. In nucleotides, the CDR3 is TGCAGTGGCCAGGGGACCAATGAGCAGTTCTTC. Translation: CSGQGTNEQFF.

V gene TRBV6-6 combines with J gene TRBJ1-4; the D gene is possibly TRBD1 (6 bases). CDR3 length equals 14 residues. The germline V and J ends were trimmed by 4 bases and 3 bases, with 9 bases remaining between them. Germline assignment: CDR1 MNHNY and CDR2 SVGAGI (reference sequence). CDR3 nucleotides: TGTGCCAGCAGTTGGGGGCGGTCTAATGAAAAACTGTTTTTT. It translates to CASSWGRSNEKLFF.

The CDR3 DNA sequence: TGTGCCAGCAGCCAACTAGGGGCCAACGTCCTGACTTTC. Translated, it gives CASSQLGANVLTF. The chain combines TRBV3-1 (or the pseudogene TRBV3-2) with TRBJ2-6; D not resolved. The V gene's germline CDR1 is LGHDT and CDR2 YNNKEL (reference sequence). This CDR3 is built from 13 residues. V gave up 2 bases and J gave up 4 bases, with 3 bases separating them.

This clone was detected only a few times. The V and J genes are TRBV6-6 and TRBJ2-2; 8 nucleotides align to TRBD2. Unmatched junction bases numbered 9, after V lost 5 bases and J lost 1 base. The CDR3 is made up of 17 amino acids. The germline CDR1 and CDR2 sequences are MNHNY and SVGAGI (reference sequence). The CDR3 region is CASSPGGGRWNTGELFF. As DNA, the CDR3 is TGTGCCAGCAGTCCTGGGGGCGGGAGGTGGAACACCGGGGAGCTGTTTTTT.

The chain combines TRBV6-1 with TRBJ1-2; perhaps TRBD1 as D (6 bases). This CDR3 has 16 residues. V was cut by 4 bases and J by 3 bases, with 18 bases left in between. The V gene's germline CDR1 is MNHNS and CDR2 SASEGT. CDR3 sequence: CASSVLGAPLDYGYTF. The DNA for the CDR3 is TGTGCCAGCAGTGTTTTGGGGGCCCCTTTGGACTATGGCTACACCTTC.

The genes are TRBV5-4 and TRBJ2-7; 9 nucleotides align to TRBD1. Germline CDR1 and CDR2: SGHNT and YYREEE (reference sequence). The CDR3 is 16 residues long. J lost 2 bases, V lost 4 bases, and 10 bases had no gene match. The CDR3 here is CASSPGGRDRAYEQYF. The CDR3 DNA sequence: TGTGCCAGCAGCCCAGGGGGTCGGGACAGGGCCTACGAGCAGTACTTC.

The V gene is TRBV18, the J gene TRBJ2-7; weak D call: TRBD1 (5 bases). In germline, CDR1 is KGHSH, CDR2 LQKENI. V was pared by 5 bases and J by 4 bases, with 6 bases between. This CDR3 comprises 11 residues. This CDR3 reads CASSTGYEQYF. The CDR3 nucleotides are TGTGCCAGCTCAACAGGTTACGAGCAGTACTTC.

The V call is TRBV6-5, the J call TRBJ1-3; 7 nucleotides line up with TRBD1. The CDR3 covers 14 residues. The germline CDR1 and CDR2 sequences are MNHEY and SVGAGI. Trimming at V came to 6 bases and at J to 2 bases, leaving 4 bases not matched to a gene. CDR3 coding DNA: TGTGCCAGCAGACCAACAGGGGCTGGAAACACCATATATTTT. Amino acids: CASRPTGAGNTIYF.

J is TRBJ2-2 and V is TRBV7-9; tentatively, D is TRBD1 (5 bases). This CDR3 is built from 17 residues. In germline, CDR1 is SEHNR, CDR2 FQNEAQ (reference sequence). V was trimmed by 0 bases and J by 8 bases, leaving 19 bases between them. The CDR3 loop is CASSLAGAGLFRGELFF. CDR3 bases: TGTGCCAGCAGCTTAGCTGGGGCTGGTCTTTTTCGAGGGGAGCTGTTTTTT. The full variable domain, rest sourced from reference TRBV7-9 and TRBJ2-2, is DTGVSQNPRHKITKRGQNVTFRCDPISEHNRLYWYRQTLGQGPEFLTYFQNEAQLEKSRLLSDRFSAERPKGSFSTLEIQRTEQGDSAMYLCASSLAGAGLFRGELFFGEGSRLTVL.

The chain combines TRBV12-5 with TRBJ1-5; D is perhaps TRBD1 (5 bases). Germline values: CDR1 LGHNT, CDR2 FRNRAP. CDR3 size: 15 residues. Trimming took 4 bases from V and 0 from J, leaving 10 bases between them. The CDR3 is CASGSGQPSNQPQHF. CDR3 sequence (DNA): TGTGCTAGTGGTTCCGGACAACCTAGCAATCAGCCCCAGCATTTT.

V is TRBV5-1 and J is TRBJ2-5; TRBD2 aligns across 9 bases. This CDR3 has 18 residues. From germline, CDR1 is SGHRS and CDR2 YFSETQ. V shed 0 bases, J shed 2 bases, and the junction held 11 bases outside the gene matches. For the CDR3, the DNA is TGCGCCAGCAGCTTGGCCGAAGCGAGCGGGGGGCCACAAGAGACCCAGTACTTC. Residues: CASSLAEASGGPQETQYF.

The gene calls are TRBV19 and TRBJ1-2, with D tentatively TRBD1 (5 bases). Trimming left V 4 bases short and J 7 bases short, with 16 bases between. CDR3 size: 14 residues. Germline CDR1 reads LNHDA; CDR2 reads SQIVND (reference sequence). The CDR3 reads CASSSRRQSFGYTF. In DNA form, the CDR3 reads TGTGCCAGTAGTAGCCGTCGACAGTCGTTTGGCTACACCTTC.

V usage is TRBV2 and J usage is TRBJ1-2; 9 nucleotides agree with TRBD1. The V gene's germline CDR1 is SNHLY and CDR2 FYNNEI. Unmatched junction bases numbered 7, after V lost 8 bases and J lost 3 bases. CDR3 length: 14 residues. DNA for the CDR3: TGTGCCAGCCAAACAGGGGGCGGTCACTATGGCTACACCTTC. This codes for CASQTGGGHYGYTF.

The gene calls are TRBV7-2 and TRBJ1-2; D unclear. The germline gives CDR1 SGHTA, CDR2 FQGNSA. V was trimmed by 3 bases and J by 0 bases, leaving 5 bases between them. CDR3 length: 13 residues. Written as DNA, the CDR3 is TGTGCCAGCAGCTTTTCAGCTAACTATGGCTACACCTTC. This encodes CASSFSANYGYTF.

This chain connects TRBV4-2 to TRBJ2-4; D perhaps matches TRBD2 (5 bases). This CDR3 spans 14 amino acids. The germline CDR1 and CDR2 sequences are LGHNA and YNFKEQ. Between the trimmed V and J ends, which lost 1 base and 6 bases, there was a span of 10 bases. The DNA of the CDR3 is TGTGCCAGCAGCCAAGTGGAAGAGGGAAACATTCAGTACTTC. It yields the protein CASSQVEEGNIQYF.

This chain connects TRBV5-1 to TRBJ2-1, with 8 nucleotides matching TRBD1. Germline V CDR1 and CDR2: SGHRS, YFSETQ. The CDR3 has 17 amino acids. V shed 4 bases and J 0 bases; nucleotides not matched to a gene: 9. CDR3 region: CASSRRQGTFSYNEQFF. The DNA of the CDR3 is TGCGCCAGCAGCCGTCGACAGGGGACCTTCTCCTACAATGAGCAGTTCTTC.

This chain connects TRBV5-4 to TRBJ2-5; D gene unclear. Trimming pared 4 bases from V and 7 bases from J, leaving 8 bases between. Germline V gene sequence: CDR1 SGHNT, CDR2 YYREEE (reference sequence). There are 11 residues in the CDR3. CDR3 bases: TGTGCCAGCAGCGCCCCCGGGACCCAGTACTTC. This gives the protein CASSAPGTQYF.

The chain combines TRBV2 with TRBJ2-5, with 8 bases lining up with TRBD2. With 10 bases clipped from V and 1 base from J, the junction kept 11 bases outside the gene matches. The CDR3 spans 15 residues. Germline V gene sequence: CDR1 SNHLY, CDR2 FYNNEI. The CDR3 DNA reads as TGTGCCACTGCCAGGCGGCGGGGGGTCCAAGAGACCCAGTACTTC. Amino acid sequence: CATARRRGVQETQYF.

Only one count was recorded for this clone. This chain uses TRBV30 with TRBJ1-2, with 10 bases fitting TRBD1. The germline gives CDR1 GTSNPN, CDR2 SVGIG (reference sequence). V dropped 3 bases and J dropped 7; count of bases not matched to a gene: 5. This CDR3 has 13 residues. The CDR3 loop is CAWRTGGASGYTF. In DNA form, the CDR3 reads TGTGCCTGGAGGACAGGGGGCGCTTCTGGCTACACCTTC.

This clone was seen only a few times. This chain connects TRBV19 to TRBJ1-2; 9 nucleotides match TRBD1. J gave up 1 base and V 5 bases, and 5 bases lay outside the gene matches. Germline assignment: CDR1 LNHDA and CDR2 SQIVND (reference sequence). This CDR3 spans 15 amino acids. CDR3 sequence: CASSRPGQGNYGYTF. The CDR3 DNA is TGTGCCAGTAGTCGTCCGGGACAGGGTAACTATGGCTACACCTTC.

The gene calls are TRBV3-1 (or the pseudogene TRBV3-2) and TRBJ2-7; the match to TRBD1 covers 7 bases. The germline gives CDR1 LGHDT, CDR2 YNNKEL (reference sequence). Trimming removed 2 bases from V and 6 bases from J; junction bases left unmatched: 7. The CDR3 length is 14 residues. The CDR3 protein is CASSQTRGGGEQYF. The CDR3 nucleotides are TGTGCCAGCAGCCAAACAAGAGGGGGCGGCGAGCAGTACTTC.

The chain has TRBV11-2 and TRBJ1-1; D is possibly TRBD1 (6 bases). With 1 base removed from V and 3 bases from J, the gap between germline ends came to 9 bases. The CDR3 loop spans 14 amino acids. Germline V gene lookup returns CDR1 SGHAT and CDR2 FQNNGV. The chain's CDR3 is CASSLVSGDTEAFF. The CDR3 DNA reads as TGTGCCAGCAGCTTAGTTTCAGGGGACACTGAAGCTTTCTTT.

This chain uses TRBV30 with TRBJ1-2; no clear D gene. V shed 4 bases and J shed 7 bases, with 19 bases lying between them. CDR3 length equals 14 residues. In germline, CDR1 is GTSNPN, CDR2 SVGIG (reference sequence). The CDR3 sequence: CAWTPLALLGGYTF. In DNA form, the CDR3 reads TGTGCCTGGACTCCCTTAGCCCTATTGGGTGGCTACACCTTC.

This CDR3 reads CASSFRLAGGTDTQYF. CDR3 nucleotide sequence: TGTGCCAGCAGTTTTCGACTAGCGGGAGGCACAGATACGCAGTATTTT. The V gene is TRBV27, the J gene TRBJ2-3; 12 nucleotides agree with TRBD2. The CDR3 totals 16 residues. J gave up 1 base and V 3 bases, and 2 bases lay outside the gene matches. Germline values: CDR1 MNHEY, CDR2 SMNVEV (reference sequence).

The chain combines TRBV5-6 with TRBJ2-7; 9 bases are shared with TRBD1. This CDR3 is built from 13 residues. The V gene end was trimmed by 3 bases and the J gene end by 3 bases; junction bases not matched to a gene: 1. Germline values: CDR1 SGHDT, CDR2 YYEEEE. The DNA for the CDR3 is TGTGCCAGCAGCTCGGACAGGGGCTACGAGCAGTACTTC. Encoded protein: CASSSDRGYEQYF. The variable domain in full, with the rest retrieved from reference TRBV5-6 and TRBJ2-7, is DAGVTQSPTHLIKTRGQQVTLRCSPKSGHDTVSWYQQALGQGPQFIFQYYEEEERQRGNFPDRFSGHQFPNYSSELNVNALLLGDSALYLCASSSDRGYEQYFGPGTRLTVT.

The V call is TRBV7-2, the J call TRBJ1-3; no definite D call. The ends were cut back, 11 bases at V and 3 bases at J, with 11 bases in the middle. The germline V gene encodes CDR1 SGHTA and CDR2 FQGNSA. The CDR3 consists of 12 residues. DNA of the CDR3: TGTGCCTCGGGGTTCGATGGAAACACCATATATTTT. Its translation is CASGFDGNTIYF. Complete variable domain (other parts from reference TRBV7-2 and TRBJ1-3): GAGVSQSPSNKVTEKGKDVELRCDPISGHTALYWYRQSLGQGLEFLIYFQGNSAPDKSGLPSDRFSAERTGGSVSTLTIQRTQQEDSAVYLCASGFDGNTIYFGEGSWLTVV.

This chain joins TRBV7-3 and TRBJ2-1; TRBD2 matches 15 bases. Germline-derived CDR1 and CDR2 are SGHTA and FQGTGA. V dropped 5 bases and J dropped 3; count of bases not matched to a gene: 5. This CDR3 has 17 amino acids. The CDR3 loop is CASSPRTSGGGYNEQFF. The CDR3 coding sequence is TGTGCCAGCAGCCCTCGGACTAGCGGGGGGGGCTACAATGAGCAGTTCTTC.

The chain employs TRBV9 and TRBJ2-7, with TRBD1 matching over 9 bases. This CDR3 comprises 15 residues. Germline V lookup: CDR1 SGDLS, CDR2 YYNGEE. Trimming took 7 bases from V and 5 from J; bases not matched to a gene: 13. The CDR3 here is CASSQGDRDINEQYF. The DNA of the CDR3 is TGTGCCAGCTCCCAGGGGGACAGGGATATCAACGAGCAGTACTTC. The whole variable domain, filled in from reference TRBV9 and TRBJ2-7, reads DSGVTQTPKHLITATGQRVTLRCSPRSGDLSVYWYQQSLDQGLQFLIQYYNGEERAKGNILERFSAQQFPDLHSELNLSSLELGDSALYFCASSQGDRDINEQYFGPGTRLTVT.